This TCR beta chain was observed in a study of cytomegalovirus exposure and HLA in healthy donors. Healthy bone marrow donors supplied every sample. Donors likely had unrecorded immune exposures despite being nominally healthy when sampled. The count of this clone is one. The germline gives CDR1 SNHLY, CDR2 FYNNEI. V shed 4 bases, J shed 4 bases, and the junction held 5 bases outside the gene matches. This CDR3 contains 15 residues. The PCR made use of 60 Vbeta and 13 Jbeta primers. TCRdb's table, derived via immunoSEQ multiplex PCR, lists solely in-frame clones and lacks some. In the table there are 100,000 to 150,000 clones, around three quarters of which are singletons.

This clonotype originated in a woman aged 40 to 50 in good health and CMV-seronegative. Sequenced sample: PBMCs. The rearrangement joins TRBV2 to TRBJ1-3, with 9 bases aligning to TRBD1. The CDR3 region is CASSVQGAIGNTIYF. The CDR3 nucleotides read TGTGCCAGCAGTGTACAGGGGGCGATAGGAAACACCATATATTTT. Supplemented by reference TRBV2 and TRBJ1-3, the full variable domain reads EPEVTQTPSHQVTQMGQEVILRCVPISNHLYFYWYRQILGQKVEFLVSFYNNEISEKSEIFDDQFSVERPDGSNFTLKIRSTKLEDSAMYFCASSVQGAIGNTIYFGEGSWLTVV.